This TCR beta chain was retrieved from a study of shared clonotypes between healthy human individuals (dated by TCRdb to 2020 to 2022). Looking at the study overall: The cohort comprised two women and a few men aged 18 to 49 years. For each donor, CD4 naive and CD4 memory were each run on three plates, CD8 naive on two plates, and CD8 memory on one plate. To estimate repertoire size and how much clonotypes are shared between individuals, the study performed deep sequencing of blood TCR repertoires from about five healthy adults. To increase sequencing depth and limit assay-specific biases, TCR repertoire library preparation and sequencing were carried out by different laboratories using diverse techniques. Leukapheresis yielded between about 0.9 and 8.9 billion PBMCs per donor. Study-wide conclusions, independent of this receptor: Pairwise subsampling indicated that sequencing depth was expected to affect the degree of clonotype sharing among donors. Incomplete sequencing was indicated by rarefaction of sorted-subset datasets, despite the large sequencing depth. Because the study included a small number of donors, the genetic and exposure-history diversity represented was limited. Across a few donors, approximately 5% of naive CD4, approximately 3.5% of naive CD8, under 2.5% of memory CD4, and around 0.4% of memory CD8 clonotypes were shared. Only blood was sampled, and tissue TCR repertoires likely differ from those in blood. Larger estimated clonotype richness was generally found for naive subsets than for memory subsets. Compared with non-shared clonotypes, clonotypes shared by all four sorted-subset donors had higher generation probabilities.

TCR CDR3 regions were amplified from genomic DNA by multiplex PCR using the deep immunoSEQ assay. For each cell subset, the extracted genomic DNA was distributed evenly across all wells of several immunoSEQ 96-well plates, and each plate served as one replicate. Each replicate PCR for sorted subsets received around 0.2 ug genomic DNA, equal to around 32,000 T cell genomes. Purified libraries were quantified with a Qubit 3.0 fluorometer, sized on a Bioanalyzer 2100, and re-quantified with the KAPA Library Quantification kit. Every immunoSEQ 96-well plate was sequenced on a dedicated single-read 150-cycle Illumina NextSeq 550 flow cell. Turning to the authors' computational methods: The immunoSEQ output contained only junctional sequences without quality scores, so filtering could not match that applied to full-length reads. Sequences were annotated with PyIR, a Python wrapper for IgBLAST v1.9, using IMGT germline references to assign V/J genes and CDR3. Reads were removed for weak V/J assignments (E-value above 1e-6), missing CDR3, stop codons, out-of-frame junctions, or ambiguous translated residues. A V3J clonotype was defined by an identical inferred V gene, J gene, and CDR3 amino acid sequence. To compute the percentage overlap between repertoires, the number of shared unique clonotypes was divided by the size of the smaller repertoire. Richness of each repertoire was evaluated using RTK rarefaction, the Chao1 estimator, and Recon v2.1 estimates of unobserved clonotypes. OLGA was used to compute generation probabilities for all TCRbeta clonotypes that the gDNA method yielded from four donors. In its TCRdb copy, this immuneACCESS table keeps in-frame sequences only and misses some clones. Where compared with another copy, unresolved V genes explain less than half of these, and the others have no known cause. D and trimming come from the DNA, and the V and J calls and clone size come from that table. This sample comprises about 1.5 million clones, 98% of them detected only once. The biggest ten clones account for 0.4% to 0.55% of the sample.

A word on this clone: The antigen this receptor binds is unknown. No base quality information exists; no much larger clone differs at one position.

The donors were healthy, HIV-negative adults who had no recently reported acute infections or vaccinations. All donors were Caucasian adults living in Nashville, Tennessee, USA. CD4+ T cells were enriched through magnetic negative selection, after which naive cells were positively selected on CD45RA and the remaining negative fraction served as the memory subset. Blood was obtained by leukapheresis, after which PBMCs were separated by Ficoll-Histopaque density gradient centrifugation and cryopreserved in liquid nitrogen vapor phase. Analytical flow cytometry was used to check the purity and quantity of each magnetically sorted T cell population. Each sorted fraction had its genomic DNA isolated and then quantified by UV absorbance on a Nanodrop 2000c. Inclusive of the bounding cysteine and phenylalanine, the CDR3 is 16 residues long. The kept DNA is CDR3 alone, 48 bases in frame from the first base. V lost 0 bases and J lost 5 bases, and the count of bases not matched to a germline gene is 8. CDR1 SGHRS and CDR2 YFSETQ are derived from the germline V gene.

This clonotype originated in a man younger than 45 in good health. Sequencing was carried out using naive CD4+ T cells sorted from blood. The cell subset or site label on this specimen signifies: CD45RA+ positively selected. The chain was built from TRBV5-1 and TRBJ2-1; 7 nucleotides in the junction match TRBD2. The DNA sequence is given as TGCGCCAGCAGCTTGGACTCAGGGAGGGCTGACAATGAGCAGTTCTTC. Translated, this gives CASSLDSGRADNEQFF.